The source of this T cell receptor (beta chain) is a study of blood T cell repertoires in COVID-19. Study at large: In each case, the material was cDNA or gDNA derived from T cells, B-cell-depleted T cells, or PBMCs.

Profiling relied on immunoSEQ multiplex PCR, and the TCRdb table lists in-frame clones only, not all of them. The sample has about 240,000 clones; around 89% are singletons. CDR1 is SQVTM, CDR2 ANQGSEA, per germline. The CDR3 spans 13 residues. The V and J ends lost 5 bases and 5 bases, in that order; junction bases with no gene match: 2. Sequencing was carried out using PBMCs or T cells enriched from blood (not recorded which). The clonotype comes from a woman in her 30s who had recovered from COVID-19. The rearrangement joins TRBV29-1 to TRBJ1-4, with TRBD1 matching over 10 bases. Here the CDR3 DNA reads TGCAGCGTTCCGGGACAGGGGAATGAAAAACTGTTTTTT. Residues: CSVPGQGNEKLFF.